The T cell receptor (beta chain) under discussion was sequenced for a study of CD8+ T cells in alopecia areata. Across the study: Disease severity was quantified as SALT score of affected scalp area.

Treatment reported: oral pan-JAK inhibitor, 5-10 mg twice daily. Turning to this clone: Its target is not known.

RNA extraction was followed by reverse transcription into cDNA, which acted as the sequencing template. TCRdb's copy holds only in-frame clones and misses some; the assay was immunoSEQ multiplex PCR. This sample carries 150,000 to 200,000 clones, 58% of them seen once, and the ten largest clones take 15% to 20%. Overall study findings and caveats: There were many expanded lesional clones persisting in scalp and blood during tofacitinib. Mice showed clearer TCR sharing than patients did, a gap that was possibly HLA-related.

This clonotype was obtained from a human donor with alopecia areata. The sample in question was CD4+ T cells sorted from blood, obtained at week 56, from a patient treated with tofacitinib.

CDR3 sequence reads: CASKAGGGEKLFF. CDR3 nucleotides: TGTGCCAGCAAGGCAGGGGGAGGCGAAAAACTGTTTTTT. The chain uses TRBV6-5 and TRBJ1-4, with 7 nucleotides matching TRBD1. V lost 7 bases and J lost 8; bases outside the gene matches: 7. Germline V gene data show CDR1 as MNHEY and CDR2 as SVGAGI. This CDR3 spans 13 amino acids.